The T cell receptor beta chain described here comes from a study of regulatory T cells in long-lasting Graves disease. Across the whole study: Persistence in Graves' disease required over 5 years of antithyroid drugs plus positive TSH receptor antibodies.

Construction of the TCR beta libraries employed iRepertoire HTBI primers in conjunction with Arm-PCR of CDR3 regions. In the source study's methods: Samples jointly harbored 55 to 75 TRBV and about 15 TRBJ segments. Each CDR3 protein gets one entry after TCRdb re-called the multiplex PCR reads with MiXCR. The V and J calls come from TCRdb's annotation, not from the publication. The sample has roughly 500,000 distinct CDR3 sequences; around a fifth are singletons. The time point is: persistent/refractory GD, antithyroid drugs over 5 years with positive TRAb. RNA isolated from PBMCs was used to make the TCR library. American Thyroid Association guidelines were used to diagnose Graves' disease. The CDR3 runs 15 residues. V lost 6 bases, J lost 0 bases, and 6 bases stayed unmatched. Germline V gene sequence: CDR1 SGHTA, CDR2 FQGNSA. This clonotype was counted between two and nine times.

The source is a female donor with Graves disease. The sample here was peripheral blood mononuclear cells (PBMCs), taken when the disease was refractory, from a patient treated with antithyroid drugs. The chain links TRBV7-2 to TRBJ2-3; 7 positions match TRBD2. The CDR3 is CASSPQRGSTDTQYF. DNA for the CDR3: TGTGCCAGCAGTCCCCAGCGGGGCAGCACAGATACGCAGTATTTT. Full variable domain (missing parts from reference TRBV7-2 and TRBJ2-3): GAGVSQSPSNKVTEKGKDVELRCDPISGHTALYWYRQSLGQGLEFLIYFQGNSAPDKSGLPSDRFSAERTGGSVSTLTIQRTQQEDSAVYLCASSPQRGSTDTQYFGPGTRLTVL.